The following is a T cell receptor beta chain sequence with its context. Its recognized antigen is unknown. No clone much larger than this one lies a single base away; base qualities are absent. This specimen comes from a study of early T cells in non-severe SARS-CoV-2 infection (dated by TCRdb to about 2021). Regarding the complete study: Bulk RNA from unsorted whole blood was used for TCR sequencing, so alpha and beta chains could not be paired. Overall results and qualifications from the work: VDJdb matching was skewed toward anti-spike CD8 responses and likely underestimated virus-specific expansions, missing private and CD4 specificities.

V and J are truncated by 5 bases and 10 bases respectively, leaving an intervening sequence of 21 bases. Its CDR3 holds 16 amino acids, cysteine through phenylalanine. The CDR3 DNA has 48 bases and is translated from base 1. The method behind the library was 5' RACE. This sample was sequenced with a NextSeq 500. Unique molecular identifiers were attached to individual cDNA molecules in the TCR library protocol so that sequencing error and PCR bias could be corrected. Both TCR alpha and beta chains were sequenced, and tight co-correlation was observed between alpha and beta sequence abundances in each sample. The authors' analysis ran thus. Decombinator V4 was used to annotate the V gene, J gene and CDR3 of the TCR sequences. Expanded TCRs were defined as changing significantly between any two time points under a Poisson model with p below 0.0001. TCR abundances were normalised to the total number of TCRs sequenced per sample and expressed as counts per million. TRAV1-2 paired with TRAJ12, TRAJ20 or TRAJ33 defined MAIT TCRs, while TRAV10 paired with TRAJ18 defined iNKT TCRs. VDJdb, accessed 1 November 2021, was searched for CMV, EBV and SARS-CoV-2 annotated TCRs, with TCRs annotated for multiple antigens excluded. TCRdb ran its own pipeline on the public reads, namely fastp trimming at Q25 and MiXCR clone calling, and kept in-frame beta chains. Rows are combined by CDR3 protein, so each entry shows the most common genes and DNA. What appears here as the V and J calls and clone size reflects TCRdb's work, not the paper's. This sample is represented by tens of thousands of distinct CDR3 sequences; approximately 12% of them were singletons. The ten most abundant clones make up under 2% of the sample.

A case-control design nested within a healthcare worker cohort in London, UK, was used, with weekly nasopharyngeal swab PCR tests and blood sampling performed. Healthcare workers were recruited during the week of the UK lockdown, between 23 and 31 March 2020, and followed weekly for up to roughly 15 weeks. This chain is built from TRBV12-3 or TRBV12-4 and TRBJ1-6, with a tentative D gene TRBD1 over 6 matching bases. This TCR was sampled from an adult who was a healthcare worker with PCR-confirmed SARS-CoV-2 infection or an uninfected control (not recorded which). The sample comprised whole blood. The DNA sequence is given as TGTGCCAGCAGTCTCGGGACATTTAACGGTTACTCACCCCTCCACTTT. This gives the protein CASSLGTFNGYSPLHF.